This TCR beta chain derives from a study of radiotherapy plus CTLA-4 blockade in lung cancer. Study at large: Among all patients, about 19% showed objective responses, while 30% to 35% had disease control.

TCRdb's table, derived via immunoSEQ multiplex PCR, lists solely in-frame clones and lacks some. The sample lists about 80,000 clones, 86% occurring once. Chemo-refractory metastatic non-small-cell lung cancer patients were treated with focal radiation plus CTLA-4 blockade with ipilimumab. This clone was recorded only once. This CDR3 spans 15 amino acids. With 1 base removed from V and 1 base from J, the gap between germline ends came to 11 bases. Germline lookup yields CDR1 SGHDT and CDR2 YYEEEE. The clonotype was recovered from a human donor with non-small cell lung cancer who had a partial response to radiotherapy plus ipilimumab. The chain has TRBV5-6 and TRBJ1-1; possible D gene TRBD1, 6 bases. Source: peripheral blood, taken from a patient treated with radiotherapy plus ipilimumab. The CDR3 bases are TGTGCCAGCAGCTTGCCTCGGGGGGCGAACACTGAAGCTTTCTTT. This encodes CASSLPRGANTEAFF.